Given below is one T cell receptor (beta chain) in context. PCR employed 60 Vbeta and 13 Jbeta primers. Profiled with immunoSEQ multiplex PCR; TCRdb holds only in-frame clones, not every one. Counted here are 180,000 or so clones, around 80% occurring once; the ten biggest clones make up under 2%. These data originate in a study of cytomegalovirus exposure and HLA in healthy donors. CDR1 is MNHEY, CDR2 SVGAGI, per germline. Trimming removed 7 bases from V and 1 base from J, with 10 bases in between. This CDR3 region has 13 residues. Sample: PBMCs. The sequence was obtained from a woman aged 25-40 years in good health and CMV-seronegative. V is TRBV6-5 and J is TRBJ1-2, with D uncertain. As DNA, the CDR3 is TGTGCCAGCAAGAGCTACGATAACTATGGCTACACCTTC. It yields the protein CASKSYDNYGYTF.